The 10 T cell receptor beta chains listed next were all sequenced from one sample in a study of T cells after yellow fever vaccination. TCRdb analysed the 5' RACE reads with MiXCR anew, one entry per CDR3 protein. The table lists some 160,000 distinct CDR3 sequences, over 7% of them singletons. Sequenced material: CD8+ T cells sorted from PBMCs, taken 45 days after the yellow fever booster vaccination. All receptors derive from a man younger than 30 who received the YFV17D yellow fever vaccine.

The chain is built from TRBV5-1 and TRBJ2-3; 9 nucleotides line up with TRBD2. The germline V gene encodes CDR1 SGHRS and CDR2 YFSETQ. J gave up 2 bases and V 0 bases, and 10 bases lay outside the gene matches. CDR3 length equals 18 residues. The CDR3 is CASSLELAGLTNTDTQYF. The CDR3 DNA is TGCGCCAGCAGCTTGGAGCTAGCGGGGCTAACTAACACAGATACGCAGTATTTT.

This clonotype was seen a handful of times. The chain combines TRBV24-1 with TRBJ2-1; 10 bases match TRBD1. Germline loops: CDR1 KGHDR, CDR2 SFDVKD. The CDR3 sequence is 15 residues long. Unmatched junction bases numbered 9, after V lost 4 bases and J lost 10 bases. As DNA, the CDR3 is TGTGCCACCAGTGAACCGGGACAGGGGTTTTACGAGCAGTTCTTC. As protein: CATSEPGQGFYEQFF.

This chain connects TRBV20-1 to TRBJ2-7, with 7 bases aligning to TRBD2. CDR3 length: 13 amino acids. Trimming removed 3 bases from V and 2 bases from J; junction bases left unmatched: 4. The germline gives CDR1 DFQATT, CDR2 SNEGSKA (reference sequence). CDR3 sequence (DNA): TGCAGTGCTAGGGGAGGGGCCACCTACGAGCAGTACGTC. Translation gives CSARGGATYEQYV.

The V gene is TRBV3-1, the J gene TRBJ1-5, with D hard to call. Germline loops: CDR1 LGHDT, CDR2 YNNKEL (reference sequence). The CDR3 covers 17 residues. Trimming took off 3 bases at V and 0 bases at J, with 15 bases between the two ends. The DNA of the CDR3 is TGTGCCAGCAGCCATAGCCCGGATAGATATAGCAATCAGCCCCAGCATTTT. This codes for CASSHSPDRYSNQPQHF.

This clonotype was seen a handful of times. The CDR3 bases are TGTGCCAGCAGCGAGGCGGGGGGCCTAGCAGATACGCAGTATTTT. Its protein is CASSEAGGLADTQYF. V usage is TRBV9 and J usage is TRBJ2-3; 8 bases are a match to TRBD2. V was clipped by 3 bases and J by 4 bases; unmatched bases: 7. CDR3 length equals 15 residues. Germline V gene lookup returns CDR1 SGDLS and CDR2 YYNGEE.

This clonotype has more than one count but fewer than ten. V gene TRBV12-3 or TRBV12-4 combines with J gene TRBJ1-2; D is uncertain. Trimming removed 2 bases at V and 4 bases at J, with 8 bases between. The CDR3 totals 13 residues. CDR3 loop: CASSLKVGYGYTF. CDR3 in DNA: TGTGCCAGCAGTTTAAAGGTTGGCTATGGCTACACCTTC.

This clonotype was counted a few times. The rearrangement links TRBV7-9 to TRBJ2-7; D gene unclear. Germline loops: CDR1 SEHNR, CDR2 FQNEAQ (reference sequence). The CDR3 has 13 amino acids. V lost 2 bases and J lost 5, with 10 bases in between. The DNA for the CDR3 is TGTGCCAGCAGCTTACCGCGGACGGACGAGCAGTACTTC. Protein sequence: CASSLPRTDEQYF.

This clonotype has more than one count but fewer than ten. V and J are TRBV7-6 and TRBJ2-2, with D unresolved. The CDR3 runs to 13 residues. Per the germline V gene, CDR1 is SGHVS and CDR2 is FNYEAQ. Deletions cut 5 bases from V and 7 bases from J, with 11 bases between. The CDR3 DNA is TGTGCCAGCAGCCCGGCTAATGGCGGGGAGCTGTTTTTT. It specifies CASSPANGGELFF.

J is TRBJ2-1 and V is TRBV7-2; maybe TRBD1 (5 bases). The CDR3 is 14 amino acids. V gave up 5 bases and J gave up 6 bases, with 14 bases separating them. The germline V gene encodes CDR1 SGHTA and CDR2 FQGNSA. Written as DNA, the CDR3 is TGTGCCAGCAGCGTCCGGACCACAGGCAATGAGCAGTTCTTC. It is translated as CASSVRTTGNEQFF. Filled out from reference TRBV7-2 and TRBJ2-1, the complete variable domain reads GAGVSQSPSNKVTEKGKDVELRCDPISGHTALYWYRQSLGQGLEFLIYFQGNSAPDKSGLPSDRFSAERTGGSVSTLTIQRTQQEDSAVYLCASSVRTTGNEQFFGPGTRLTVL.

The chain is built from TRBV20-1 and TRBJ2-7; D may be TRBD1 or TRBD2 (5 bases each). The CDR3 runs 13 residues. Germline V gene data show CDR1 as DFQATT and CDR2 as SNEGSKA (reference sequence). V was pared by 3 bases and J by 2 bases, with 11 bases between. DNA for the CDR3: TGCAGTGCTAGTACTAGACAGACCTACGAGCAGTACTTC. It specifies CSASTRQTYEQYF.